This entry lists 16 T cell receptor beta chains sequenced from one sample in a study of cytomegalovirus exposure and HLA in healthy donors. The study ran its PCR with 60 Vbeta and 13 Jbeta primers. The assay was immunoSEQ multiplex PCR, and TCRdb's table has in-frame clones only and misses some. This repertoire shows about 150,000 clones, 80% to 85% found once; its top ten account for 0.95% to 1.5%. Sequences were obtained from PBMCs. These receptors came from a boy aged 2 to 10 in good health and CMV-seronegative.

This clone appeared a few times. CDR3 nucleotides: TGCAGTGTTCTAGCGGACAATGAGCAGTTCTTC. This sequence encodes CSVLADNEQFF. V and J are TRBV20-1 and TRBJ2-1; 7 nucleotides line up with TRBD2. The germline gives CDR1 DFQATT, CDR2 SNEGSKA (reference sequence). V lost 7 bases, J lost 5 bases, and 2 bases stayed unmatched. This CDR3 region has 11 residues.

The chain recombines TRBV7-8 with TRBJ2-2; TRBD1 is a possible D gene (5 bases). Germline assignment: CDR1 SGHVS and CDR2 FQNEAQ. The CDR3 runs 13 residues. V shed 8 bases and J shed 4 bases, with 11 bases lying between them. The CDR3 here is CASPQGSTGELFF. The CDR3 nucleotides read TGTGCCAGCCCCCAGGGATCCACCGGGGAGCTGTTTTTT.

V gene TRBV7-2 combines with J gene TRBJ2-1, with 10 bases matching TRBD1. CDR3 length equals 15 residues. Germline V CDR1 and CDR2: SGHTA, FQGNSA. Germline trimming cut 4 bases from V and 5 bases from J; bases unmatched to any gene: 5. DNA of the CDR3: TGTGCCAGCAGCTACCGGGACAGGGGAGACAATGAGCAGTTCTTC. Translated: CASSYRDRGDNEQFF.

The chain couples TRBV7-9 to TRBJ1-2; unclear D gene. V lost 8 bases and J 0 bases, leaving 16 bases between the germline ends. The CDR3 is 15 amino acids. Germline V gene lookup returns CDR1 SEHNR and CDR2 FQNEAQ (reference sequence). CDR3 in amino acids: CASGGGRISNYGYTF. CDR3 nucleotides: TGTGCCAGCGGCGGCGGCCGCATCTCTAACTATGGCTACACCTTC.

This clone was picked up a small number of times. The chain combines TRBV30 with TRBJ2-1, with 7 bases lining up with TRBD1. Losses at the gene ends were 0 bases for V and 2 bases for J; bases not matched to a gene: 7. The CDR3 totals 16 residues. The V gene's germline CDR1 is GTSNPN and CDR2 SVGIG (reference sequence). The CDR3 bases are TGTGCCTGGAGTGTATTATCACAGGGGCCCTACAATGAGCAGTTCTTC. Amino acids: CAWSVLSQGPYNEQFF.

This chain links TRBV12-5 with TRBJ2-1; D not resolved. The germline V gene has CDR1 LGHNT and CDR2 FRNRAP. V was clipped by 7 bases and J by 4 bases, with 14 bases between them. The CDR3 spans 14 residues. DNA for the CDR3: TGTGCTAGTGAACTCCCTCACCCTTACAATGAGCAGTTCTTC. Translating it yields CASELPHPYNEQFF.

The rearrangement links TRBV19 to TRBJ2-4, with D uncertain. Germline V gene data show CDR1 as LNHDA and CDR2 as SQIVND (reference sequence). The CDR3 sequence is 12 residues long. Trimming cost V 6 bases and J 6 bases, with 9 bases left between them. CDR3 DNA sequence: TGTGCCAGTAGCTCACACCCAAACATTCAGTACTTC. This gives the protein CASSSHPNIQYF.

This clone was seen only once. The chain links TRBV30 to TRBJ2-1; 7 nucleotides line up with TRBD1. Germline values: CDR1 GTSNPN, CDR2 SVGIG (reference sequence). The trim removed 5 bases at V and 3 bases at J, leaving 1 base unmatched. The CDR3 totals 12 residues. The CDR3 spells CAWQGVYNEQFF. As DNA, the CDR3 is TGTGCCTGGCAGGGGGTCTACAATGAGCAGTTCTTC.

This clone has only a few counts. The chain links TRBV2 to TRBJ2-5, with 10 bases fitting TRBD2. CDR1 and CDR2 (germline): SNHLY, FYNNEI. The V gene end was trimmed by 6 bases and the J gene end by 6 bases; junction bases not matched to a gene: 13. There are 16 residues in the CDR3. CDR3 loop: CASSHFPGLATKTQYF. Written as DNA, the CDR3 is TGTGCCAGCAGCCATTTCCCGGGACTAGCGACGAAGACCCAGTACTTC.

The chain links TRBV5-1 to TRBJ1-3; 7 bases agree with TRBD1. The CDR3 contains 14 residues. Germline V gene data show CDR1 as SGHRS and CDR2 as YFSETQ. The V gene end was trimmed by 4 bases and the J gene end by 4 bases; junction bases not matched to a gene: 5. The CDR3 loop reads CASSQDRRGNTIYF. The CDR3 bases are TGCGCCAGCAGCCAGGACAGGCGGGGAAACACCATATATTTT.

CDR3 DNA: TGCGCCAGCAGCCAAAAAGACGGGGAGGGCTATGGCTACACCTTC. It encodes CASSQKDGEGYGYTF. This chain connects TRBV4-3 to TRBJ1-2; D remains ambiguous. The CDR3 extends over 15 amino acids. Trimming took off 2 bases at V and 4 bases at J, with 14 bases between the two ends. From germline, CDR1 is LGHNA and CDR2 YSLEER.

The V gene is TRBV4-3, the J gene TRBJ2-1, with TRBD2 identical over 7 bases. CDR1 is LGHNA, CDR2 YSLEER, per germline. V lost 9 bases to trimming and J lost 5 bases; unmatched junction nucleotides: 10. The CDR3 runs to 14 residues. The CDR3 protein is CARREVSGNNEQFF. CDR3 in DNA: TGCGCCAGACGGGAGGTTTCGGGAAACAATGAGCAGTTCTTC.

The chain is built from TRBV5-1 and TRBJ1-1, with 12 bases fitting TRBD1. The germline V gene has CDR1 SGHRS and CDR2 YFSETQ. The CDR3 is made up of 16 amino acids. With V trimmed by 3 bases and J by 3 bases, 6 bases remained unmatched. CDR3: CASSYPGQGAYTEAFF. The CDR3 DNA follows: TGCGCCAGCAGCTACCCGGGACAGGGGGCTTACACTGAAGCTTTCTTT.

The J gene is TRBJ2-5, the V gene TRBV4-1; D perhaps matches TRBD1 (5 bases). V lost 1 base and J lost 2, with 11 bases in between. Germline lookup yields CDR1 MGHRA and CDR2 YSYEKL. The CDR3 extends over 15 amino acids. This CDR3 is CASSQGTTDQETQYF. The CDR3 DNA follows: TGCGCCAGCAGCCAAGGTACGACAGATCAAGAGACCCAGTACTTC.

The CDR3 DNA reads TGCGCCAGCAGCACACACCTGAACACTGAAGCTTTCTTT. This codes for CASSTHLNTEAFF. J is TRBJ1-1 and V is TRBV4-3; no reliable D call. The ends were cut back, 5 bases at V and 0 bases at J, with 7 bases in the middle. The V gene's germline CDR1 is LGHNA and CDR2 YSLEER. This CDR3 spans 13 amino acids.

This chain links TRBV6-1 with TRBJ2-3, with 9 bases matching TRBD1. The CDR3 covers 15 residues. Trimming took 4 bases from V and 5 from J; bases not matched to a gene: 7. Germline loops: CDR1 MNHNS, CDR2 SASEGT. The CDR3 protein is CASSARDRERDTQYF. The DNA for the CDR3 is TGTGCCAGCAGTGCCCGGGACAGGGAGAGAGATACGCAGTATTTT.